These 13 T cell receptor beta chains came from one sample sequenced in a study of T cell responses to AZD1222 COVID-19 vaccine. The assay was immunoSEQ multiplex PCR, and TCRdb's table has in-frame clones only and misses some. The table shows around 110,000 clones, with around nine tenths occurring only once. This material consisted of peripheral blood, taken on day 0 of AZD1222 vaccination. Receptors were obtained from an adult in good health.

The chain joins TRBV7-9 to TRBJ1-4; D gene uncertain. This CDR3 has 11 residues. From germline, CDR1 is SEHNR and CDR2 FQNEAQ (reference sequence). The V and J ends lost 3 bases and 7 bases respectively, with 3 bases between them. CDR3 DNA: TGTGCCAGCAGCTTTAGTGAAAAACTGTTTTTT. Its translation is CASSFSEKLFF.

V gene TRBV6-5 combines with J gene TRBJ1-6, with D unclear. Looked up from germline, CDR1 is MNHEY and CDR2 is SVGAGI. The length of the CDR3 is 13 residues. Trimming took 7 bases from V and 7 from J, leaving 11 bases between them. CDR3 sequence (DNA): TGTGCCAGCACCCGAGTAAGGAATTCACCCCTCCACTTT. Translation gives CASTRVRNSPLHF.

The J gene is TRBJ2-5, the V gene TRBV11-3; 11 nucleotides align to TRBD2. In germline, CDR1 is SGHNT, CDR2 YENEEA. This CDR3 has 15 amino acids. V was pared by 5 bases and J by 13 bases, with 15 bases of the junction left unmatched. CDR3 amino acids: CASSASSGGAARLYF. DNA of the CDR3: TGTGCCAGCAGCGCAAGTAGCGGGGGGGCCGCTCGGTTGTACTTC.

In DNA form, the CDR3 reads TGCAGTGCTCCCAGGGCCTATGGCTACACCTTC. Translating gives CSAPRAYGYTF. The rearrangement uses TRBV20-1 and TRBJ1-2, with D tentatively TRBD1 (5 bases). The CDR3 spans 11 residues. V gave up 5 bases and J gave up 4 bases, with 8 bases separating them. Germline loops: CDR1 DFQATT, CDR2 SNEGSKA (reference sequence).

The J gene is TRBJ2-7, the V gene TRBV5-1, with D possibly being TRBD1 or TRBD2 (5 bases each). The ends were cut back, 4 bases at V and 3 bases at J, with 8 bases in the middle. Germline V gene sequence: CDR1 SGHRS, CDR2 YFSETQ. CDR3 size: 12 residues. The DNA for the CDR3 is TGCGCCAGCAGCGGGGGATTCTACGAGCAGTACTTC. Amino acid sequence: CASSGGFYEQYF. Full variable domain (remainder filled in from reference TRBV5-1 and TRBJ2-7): KAGVTQTPRYLIKTRGQQVTLSCSPISGHRSVSWYQQTPGQGLQFLFEYFSETQRNKGNFPGRFSGRQFSNSRSEMNVSTLELGDSALYLCASSGGFYEQYFGPGTRLTVT.

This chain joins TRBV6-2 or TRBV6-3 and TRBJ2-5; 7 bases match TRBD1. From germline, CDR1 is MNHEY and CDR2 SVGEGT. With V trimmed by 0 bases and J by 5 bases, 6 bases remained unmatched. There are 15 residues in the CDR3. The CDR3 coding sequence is TGTGCCAGCAGTTACTCTAGGGGGCGCGTGGAGACCCAGTACTTC. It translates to CASSYSRGRVETQYF.

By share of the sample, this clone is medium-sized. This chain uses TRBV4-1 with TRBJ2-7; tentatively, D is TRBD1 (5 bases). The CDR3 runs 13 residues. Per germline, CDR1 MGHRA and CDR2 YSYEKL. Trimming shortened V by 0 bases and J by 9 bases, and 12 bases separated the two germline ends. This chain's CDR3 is CASSQEDTIGQYF. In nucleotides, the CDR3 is TGCGCCAGCAGCCAAGAGGACACGATCGGGCAGTACTTC.

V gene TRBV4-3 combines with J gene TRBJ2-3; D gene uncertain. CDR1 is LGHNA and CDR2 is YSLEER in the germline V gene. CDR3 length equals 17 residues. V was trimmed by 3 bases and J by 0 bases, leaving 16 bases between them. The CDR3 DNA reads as TGCGCCAGCAGCCAGGCGCGCTACAGCACTAGCACAGATACGCAGTATTTT. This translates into CASSQARYSTSTDTQYF.

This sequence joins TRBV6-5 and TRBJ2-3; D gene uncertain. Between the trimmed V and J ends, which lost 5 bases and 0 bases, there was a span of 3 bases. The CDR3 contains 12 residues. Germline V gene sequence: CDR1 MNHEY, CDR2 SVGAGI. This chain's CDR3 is CASSISTDTQYF. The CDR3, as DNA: TGTGCCAGCAGTATTAGCACAGATACGCAGTATTTT.

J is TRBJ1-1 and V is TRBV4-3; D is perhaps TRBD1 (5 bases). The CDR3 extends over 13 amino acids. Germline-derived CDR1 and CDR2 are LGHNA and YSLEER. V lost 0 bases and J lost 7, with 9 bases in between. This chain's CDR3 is CASSQEAGFEAFF. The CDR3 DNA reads TGCGCCAGCAGCCAAGAGGCAGGGTTTGAAGCTTTCTTT.

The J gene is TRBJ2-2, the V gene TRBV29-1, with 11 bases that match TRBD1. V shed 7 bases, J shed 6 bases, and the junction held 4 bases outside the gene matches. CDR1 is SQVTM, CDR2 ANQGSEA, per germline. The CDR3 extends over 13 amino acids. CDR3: CSAGTGGAGELFF. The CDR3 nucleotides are TGCAGCGCCGGGACAGGGGGAGCCGGGGAGCTGTTTTTT.

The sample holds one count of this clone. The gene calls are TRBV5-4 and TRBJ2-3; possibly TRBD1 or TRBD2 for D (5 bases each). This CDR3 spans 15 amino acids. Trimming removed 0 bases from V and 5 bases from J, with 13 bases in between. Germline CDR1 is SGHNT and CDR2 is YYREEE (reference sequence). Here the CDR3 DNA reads TGTGCCAGCAGCTTGGCGCTGGGGGTGGGAGATACGCAGTATTTT. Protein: CASSLALGVGDTQYF.

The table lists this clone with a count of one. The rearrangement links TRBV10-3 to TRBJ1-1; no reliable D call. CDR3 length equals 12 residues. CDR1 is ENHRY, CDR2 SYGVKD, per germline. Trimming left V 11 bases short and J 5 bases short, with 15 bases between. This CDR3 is CAASSGITEAFF. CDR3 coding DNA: TGTGCCGCCTCCTCGGGAATTACTGAAGCTTTCTTT.